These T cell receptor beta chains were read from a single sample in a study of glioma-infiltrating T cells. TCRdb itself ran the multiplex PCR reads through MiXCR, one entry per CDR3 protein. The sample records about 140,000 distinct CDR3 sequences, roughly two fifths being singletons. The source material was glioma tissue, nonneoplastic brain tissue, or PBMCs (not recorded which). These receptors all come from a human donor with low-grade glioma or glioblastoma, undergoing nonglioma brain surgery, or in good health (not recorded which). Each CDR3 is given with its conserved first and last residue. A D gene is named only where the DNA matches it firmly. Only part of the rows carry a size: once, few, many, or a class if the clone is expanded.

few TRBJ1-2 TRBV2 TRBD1 CASRGDRGWVRGYTF TGTGCCAGCAGGGGGGACAGGGGATGGGTTCGTGGCTACACCTTC
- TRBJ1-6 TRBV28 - CASYLDVNSPLHF TGTGCCAGCTATCTCGACGTAAATTCACCCCTCCACTTT
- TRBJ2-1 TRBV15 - CATSSPIGGAVYIF TGTGCCACCAGCAGTCCGATCGGGGGAGCTGTGTATATCTTC
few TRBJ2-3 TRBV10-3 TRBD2 CAISGTSGGSTDTQYF TGTGCCATCAGTGGGACTAGCGGGGGCAGCACAGATACGCAGTATTTT
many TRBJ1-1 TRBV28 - CASSTNDAANTEAFF TGTGCCAGCAGTACAAACGACGCAGCAAACACTGAAGCTTTCTTT
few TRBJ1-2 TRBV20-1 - CSARTESNYGYTF TGCAGTGCTAGGACTGAAAGTAACTATGGCTACACCTTC
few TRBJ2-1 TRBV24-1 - CATSESRHNEQFF TGTGCCACCAGTGAAAGCAGGCACAATGAGCAGTTCTTC
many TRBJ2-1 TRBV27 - CASSALRGGEQFF TGTGCCAGCAGTGCCCTAAGGGGTGGTGAGCAGTTCTTC
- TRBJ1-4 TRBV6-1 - CASTNLGEKLFF TGTGCCAGCACTAACCTGGGGGAAAAACTGTTTTTT
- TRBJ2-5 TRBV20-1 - CSARDVQETQYF TGCAGTGCTAGAGATGTTCAAGAGACCCAGTACTTC
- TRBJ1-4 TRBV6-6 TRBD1 CASSYRGQANEKLFF TGTGCCAGCAGTTACAGGGGGCAGGCCAATGAAAAACTGTTTTTT